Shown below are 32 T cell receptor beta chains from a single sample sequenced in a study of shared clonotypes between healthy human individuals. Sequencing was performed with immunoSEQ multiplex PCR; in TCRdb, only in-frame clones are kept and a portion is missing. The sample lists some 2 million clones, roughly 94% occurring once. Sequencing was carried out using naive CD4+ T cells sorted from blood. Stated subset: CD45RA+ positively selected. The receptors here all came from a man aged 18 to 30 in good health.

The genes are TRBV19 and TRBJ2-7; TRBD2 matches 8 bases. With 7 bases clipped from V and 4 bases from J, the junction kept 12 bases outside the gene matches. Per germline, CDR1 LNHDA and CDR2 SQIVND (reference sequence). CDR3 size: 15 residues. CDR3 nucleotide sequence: TGTGCCAGTAATTATCCGAGACTAGCGTTGTACGAGCAGTACTTC. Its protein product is CASNYPRLALYEQYF. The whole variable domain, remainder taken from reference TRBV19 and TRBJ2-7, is DGGITQSPKYLFRKEGQNVTLSCEQNLNHDAMYWYRQDPGQGLRLIYYSQIVNDFQKGDIAEGYSVSREKKESFPLTVTSAQKNPTAFYLCASNYPRLALYEQYFGPGTRLTVT.

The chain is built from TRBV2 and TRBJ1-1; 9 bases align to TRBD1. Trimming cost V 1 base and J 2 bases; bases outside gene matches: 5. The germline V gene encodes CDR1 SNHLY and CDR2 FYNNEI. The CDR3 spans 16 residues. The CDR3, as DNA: TGTGCCAGCAGTGAAGGCCCGGACAGGGGAAACACTGAAGCTTTCTTT. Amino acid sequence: CASSEGPDRGNTEAFF. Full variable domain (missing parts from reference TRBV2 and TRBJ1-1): EPEVTQTPSHQVTQMGQEVILRCVPISNHLYFYWYRQILGQKVEFLVSFYNNEISEKSEIFDDQFSVERPDGSNFTLKIRSTKLEDSAMYFCASSEGPDRGNTEAFFGQGTRLTVV.

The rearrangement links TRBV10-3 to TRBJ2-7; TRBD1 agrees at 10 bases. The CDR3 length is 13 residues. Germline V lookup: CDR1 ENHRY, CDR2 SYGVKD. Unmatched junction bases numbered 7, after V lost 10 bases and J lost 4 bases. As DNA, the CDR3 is TGTGCCACTCTGAGGGACAGGGGATACGAGCAGTACTTC. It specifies CATLRDRGYEQYF.

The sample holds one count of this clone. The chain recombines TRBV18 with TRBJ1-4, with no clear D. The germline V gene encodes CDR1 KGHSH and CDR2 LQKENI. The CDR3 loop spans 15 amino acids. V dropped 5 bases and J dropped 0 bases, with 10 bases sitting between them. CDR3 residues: CASSSTFATNEKLFF. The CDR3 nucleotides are TGTGCCAGCTCATCGACATTTGCAACTAATGAAAAACTGTTTTTT.

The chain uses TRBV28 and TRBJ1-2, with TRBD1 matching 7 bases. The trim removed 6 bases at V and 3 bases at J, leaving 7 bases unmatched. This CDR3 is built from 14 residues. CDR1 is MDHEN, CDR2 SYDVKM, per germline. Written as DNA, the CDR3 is TGTGCCAGCAGACCTCCGGGACAGTACTATGGCTACACCTTC. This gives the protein CASRPPGQYYGYTF.

CDR3 residues: CASSIRSGELFF. The CDR3 nucleotides are TGTGCCAGTAGTATTCGTTCCGGGGAGCTGTTTTTT. The rearrangement joins TRBV19 to TRBJ2-2; D is uncertain. Germline V CDR1 and CDR2: LNHDA, SQIVND (reference sequence). V shed 3 bases and J shed 6 bases, with 5 bases lying between them. The CDR3 is made up of 12 amino acids.

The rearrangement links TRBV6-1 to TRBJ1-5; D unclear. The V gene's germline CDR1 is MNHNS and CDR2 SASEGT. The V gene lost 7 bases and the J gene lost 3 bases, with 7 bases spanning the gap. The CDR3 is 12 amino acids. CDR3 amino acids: CASMTLNQPQHF. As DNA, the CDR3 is TGTGCCAGCATGACACTCAATCAGCCCCAGCATTTT.

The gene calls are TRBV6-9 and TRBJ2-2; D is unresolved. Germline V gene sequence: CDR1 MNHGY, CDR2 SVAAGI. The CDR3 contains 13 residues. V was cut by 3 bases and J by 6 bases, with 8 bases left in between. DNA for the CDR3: TGTGCCAGCAGTTACCGATTTGCCGGGGAGCTGTTTTTT. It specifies CASSYRFAGELFF.

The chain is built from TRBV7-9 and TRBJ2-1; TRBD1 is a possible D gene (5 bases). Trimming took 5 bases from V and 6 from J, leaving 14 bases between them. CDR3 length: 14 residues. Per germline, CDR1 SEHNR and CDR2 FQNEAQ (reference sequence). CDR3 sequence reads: CASSGSGLVNEQFF. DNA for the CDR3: TGTGCCAGCAGCGGTTCAGGGCTTGTCAATGAGCAGTTCTTC.

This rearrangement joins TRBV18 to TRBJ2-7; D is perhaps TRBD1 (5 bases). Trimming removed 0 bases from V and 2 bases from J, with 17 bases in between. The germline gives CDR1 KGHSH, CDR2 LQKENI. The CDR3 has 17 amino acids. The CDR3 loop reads CASSPPIGDSWAYEQYF. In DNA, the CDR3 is TGTGCCAGCTCACCACCTATCGGTGACAGTTGGGCCTACGAGCAGTACTTC.

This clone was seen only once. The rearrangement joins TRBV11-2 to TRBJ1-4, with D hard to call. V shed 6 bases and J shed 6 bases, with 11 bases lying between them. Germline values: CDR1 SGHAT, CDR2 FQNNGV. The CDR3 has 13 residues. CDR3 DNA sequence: TGTGCCAGCAGTAGAATCGGGGATGAAAAACTGTTTTTT. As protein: CASSRIGDEKLFF.

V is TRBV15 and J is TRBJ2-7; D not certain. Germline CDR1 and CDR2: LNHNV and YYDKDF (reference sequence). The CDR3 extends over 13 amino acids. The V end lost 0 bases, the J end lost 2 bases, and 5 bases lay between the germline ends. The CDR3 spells CATSREVTYEQYF. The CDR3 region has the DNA TGTGCCACCAGCAGAGAGGTCACCTACGAGCAGTACTTC.

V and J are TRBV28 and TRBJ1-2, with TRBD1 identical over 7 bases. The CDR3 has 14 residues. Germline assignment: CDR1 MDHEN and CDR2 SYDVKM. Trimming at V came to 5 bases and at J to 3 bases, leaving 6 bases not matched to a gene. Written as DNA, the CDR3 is TGTGCCAGCAGTCTCAGCACAGGGGACTATGGCTACACCTTC. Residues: CASSLSTGDYGYTF.

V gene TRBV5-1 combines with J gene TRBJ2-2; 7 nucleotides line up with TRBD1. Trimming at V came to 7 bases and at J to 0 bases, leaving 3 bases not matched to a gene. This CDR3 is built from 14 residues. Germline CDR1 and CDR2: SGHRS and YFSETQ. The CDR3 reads CASLRGPNTGELFF. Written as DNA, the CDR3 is TGCGCCAGCCTAAGGGGGCCGAACACCGGGGAGCTGTTTTTT.

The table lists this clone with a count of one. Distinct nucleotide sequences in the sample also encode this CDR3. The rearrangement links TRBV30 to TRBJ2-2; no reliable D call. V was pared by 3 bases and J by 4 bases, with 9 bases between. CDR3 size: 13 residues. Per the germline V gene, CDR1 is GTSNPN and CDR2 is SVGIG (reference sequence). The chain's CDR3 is CAWSLVATGELFF. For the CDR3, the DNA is TGTGCCTGGAGCCTGGTAGCCACCGGGGAGCTGTTTTTT.

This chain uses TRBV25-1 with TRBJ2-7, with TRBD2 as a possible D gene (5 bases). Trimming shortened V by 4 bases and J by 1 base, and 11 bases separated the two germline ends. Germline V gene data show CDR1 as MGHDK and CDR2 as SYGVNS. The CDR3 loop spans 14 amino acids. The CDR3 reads CASSAGISSYEQYF. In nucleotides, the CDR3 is TGTGCCAGCAGTGCCGGGATTTCTTCCTACGAGCAGTACTTC.

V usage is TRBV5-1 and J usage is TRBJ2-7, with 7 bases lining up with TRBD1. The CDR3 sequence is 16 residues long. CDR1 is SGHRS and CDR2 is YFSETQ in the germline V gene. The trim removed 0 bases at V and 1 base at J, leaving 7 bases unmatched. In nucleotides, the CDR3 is TGCGCCAGCAGCTTGGGGCAGGGGGTAGGTTCCTACGAGCAGTACTTC. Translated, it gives CASSLGQGVGSYEQYF.

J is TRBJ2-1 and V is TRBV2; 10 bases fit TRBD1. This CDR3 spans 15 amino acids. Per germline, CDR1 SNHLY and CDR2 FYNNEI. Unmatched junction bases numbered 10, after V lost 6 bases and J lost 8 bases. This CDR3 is CASSPGQGYADEQFF. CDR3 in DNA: TGTGCCAGCAGCCCGGGACAGGGGTACGCGGATGAGCAGTTCTTC.

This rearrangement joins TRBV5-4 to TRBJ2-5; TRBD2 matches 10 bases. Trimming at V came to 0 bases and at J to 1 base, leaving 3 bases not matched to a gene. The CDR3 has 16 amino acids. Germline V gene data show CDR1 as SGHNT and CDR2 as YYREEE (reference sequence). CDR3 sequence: CASSLASGGFQETQYF. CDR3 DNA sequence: TGTGCCAGCAGCTTGGCTAGCGGGGGTTTCCAAGAGACCCAGTACTTC.

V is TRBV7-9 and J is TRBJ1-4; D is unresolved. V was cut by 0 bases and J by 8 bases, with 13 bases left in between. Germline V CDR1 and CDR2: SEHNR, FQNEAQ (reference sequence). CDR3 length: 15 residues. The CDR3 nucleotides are TGTGCCAGCAGCTTAGCAGGGCAACTTGGAGAAAAACTGTTTTTT. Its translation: CASSLAGQLGEKLFF.

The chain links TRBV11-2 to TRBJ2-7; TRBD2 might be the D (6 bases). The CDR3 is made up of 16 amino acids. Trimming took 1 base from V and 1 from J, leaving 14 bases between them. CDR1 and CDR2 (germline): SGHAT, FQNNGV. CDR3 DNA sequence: TGTGCCAGCAGCTTAGGGGGAGCGGGTGTATCCTACGAGCAGTACTTC. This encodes CASSLGGAGVSYEQYF.

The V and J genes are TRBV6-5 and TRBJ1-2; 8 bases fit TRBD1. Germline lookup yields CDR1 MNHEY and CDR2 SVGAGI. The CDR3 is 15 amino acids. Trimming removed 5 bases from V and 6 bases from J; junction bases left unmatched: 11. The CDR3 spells CASSQEDRARHGYTF. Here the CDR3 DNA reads TGTGCCAGCAGTCAGGAGGACAGGGCTCGTCATGGCTACACCTTC.

The CDR3, as DNA: TGTGCCAGCAGCTTCCAAGGACAGACCAACTATAATTCACCCCTCCACTTT. This sequence encodes CASSFQGQTNYNSPLHF. The chain carries TRBV7-2 and TRBJ1-6, with a possible D match to TRBD1 (6 bases). CDR3 length: 17 residues. The V gene's germline CDR1 is SGHTA and CDR2 FQGNSA. V was pared by 3 bases and J by 3 bases, with 15 bases between.

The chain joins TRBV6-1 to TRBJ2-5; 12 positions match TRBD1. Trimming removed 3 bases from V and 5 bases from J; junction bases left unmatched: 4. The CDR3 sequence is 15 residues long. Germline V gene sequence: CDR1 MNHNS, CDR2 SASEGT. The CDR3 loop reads CASSEGTGGYETQYF. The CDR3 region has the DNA TGTGCCAGCAGTGAGGGGACAGGGGGCTATGAGACCCAGTACTTC.

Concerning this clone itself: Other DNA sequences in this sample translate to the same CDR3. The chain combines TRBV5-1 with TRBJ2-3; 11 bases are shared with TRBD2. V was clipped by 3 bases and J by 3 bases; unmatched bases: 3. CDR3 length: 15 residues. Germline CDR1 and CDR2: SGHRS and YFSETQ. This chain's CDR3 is CASSSSGGRTDTQYF. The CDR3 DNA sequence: TGCGCCAGCAGCTCTAGCGGGGGGCGGACAGATACGCAGTATTTT.

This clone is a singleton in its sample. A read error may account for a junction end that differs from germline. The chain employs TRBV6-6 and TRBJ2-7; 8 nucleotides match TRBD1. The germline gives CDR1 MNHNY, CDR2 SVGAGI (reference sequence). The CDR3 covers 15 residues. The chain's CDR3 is CASSFMGDRTYGQYF. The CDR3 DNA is TGTGCCAGCAGTTTCATGGGGGACAGGACCTACGGGCAGTACTTC.

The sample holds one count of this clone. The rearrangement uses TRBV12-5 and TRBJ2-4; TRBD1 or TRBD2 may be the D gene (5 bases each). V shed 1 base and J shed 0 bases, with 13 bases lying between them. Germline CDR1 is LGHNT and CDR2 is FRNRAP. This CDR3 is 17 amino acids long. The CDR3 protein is CASGLAPWGTAKNIQYF. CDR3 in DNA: TGTGCTAGTGGTTTGGCCCCTTGGGGGACAGCCAAAAACATTCAGTACTTC.

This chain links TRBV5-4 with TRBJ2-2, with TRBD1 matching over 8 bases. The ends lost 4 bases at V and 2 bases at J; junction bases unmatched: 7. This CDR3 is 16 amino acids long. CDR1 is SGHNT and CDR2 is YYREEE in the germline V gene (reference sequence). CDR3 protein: CASSSGQGHNTGELFF. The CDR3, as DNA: TGTGCCAGCAGCAGCGGACAGGGCCATAACACCGGGGAGCTGTTTTTT.

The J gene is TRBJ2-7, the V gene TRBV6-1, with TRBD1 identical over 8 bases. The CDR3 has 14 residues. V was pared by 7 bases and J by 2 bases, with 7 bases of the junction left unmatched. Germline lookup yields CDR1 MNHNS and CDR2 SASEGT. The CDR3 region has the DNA TGTGCCAGCACTCGACAGGGGACAACCTACGAGCAGTACTTC. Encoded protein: CASTRQGTTYEQYF.

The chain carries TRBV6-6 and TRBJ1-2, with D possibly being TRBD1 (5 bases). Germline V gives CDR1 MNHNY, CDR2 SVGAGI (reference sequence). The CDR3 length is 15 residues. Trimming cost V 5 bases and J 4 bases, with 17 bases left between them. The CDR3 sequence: CASSRIEAGSYGYTF. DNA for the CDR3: TGTGCCAGCAGTCGGATAGAGGCAGGGTCCTATGGCTACACCTTC.

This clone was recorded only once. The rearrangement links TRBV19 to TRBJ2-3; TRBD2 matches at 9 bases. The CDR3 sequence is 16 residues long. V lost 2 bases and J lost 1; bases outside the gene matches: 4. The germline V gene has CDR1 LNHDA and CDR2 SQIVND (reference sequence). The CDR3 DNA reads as TGTGCCAGTAGTATATTAGCGGGAGATGGCACAGATACGCAGTATTTT. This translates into CASSILAGDGTDTQYF.

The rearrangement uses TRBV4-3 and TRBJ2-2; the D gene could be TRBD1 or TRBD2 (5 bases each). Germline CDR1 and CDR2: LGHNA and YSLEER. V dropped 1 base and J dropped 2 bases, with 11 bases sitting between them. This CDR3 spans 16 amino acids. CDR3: CASSQALGVNTGELFF. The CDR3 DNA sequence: TGCGCCAGCAGCCAAGCTCTGGGGGTCAACACCGGGGAGCTGTTTTTT.